A selection of T cell receptor beta chains follows, all from one sample in a study of blood T cells in healthy people across ages. TCRdb re-derived calls from the 5' RACE reads in MiXCR, one entry per CDR3 protein. Altogether over 500,000 distinct CDR3 sequences are present, 25% to 35% being singletons, with the ten largest covering 3% to 4%. These data were likewise used in another study, on T cells of mothers and their children.

Sequencing was carried out using blood. The receptor set was obtained from a boy aged 2 to 10 in good health. The CDR3 runs from the conserved cysteine through the conserved F or W. A D gene is named only where the DNA matches it firmly. Clone size is stated in some rows and not others, as once, few, many or a class when expanded.

D gene	J gene	V gene	CDR3 length	clone size	CDR3 DNA	CDR3 protein
TRBD1	TRBJ1-4	TRBV5-5	15	-	TGTGCCAGCAGGTTCACAGGGGGCGAGAGTGAAAAACTGTTTTTT	CASRFTGGESEKLFF
-	TRBJ2-1	TRBV9	16	few	TGTGCCAGCAGCCCCCGGCAGGGTAGGACCTACAATGAGCAGTTCTTC	CASSPRQGRTYNEQFF
-	TRBJ1-6	TRBV11-2	16	-	TGTGACAGCAGCCCAGGGGAGGGCTCCTATAATTCACCCCTCCACTTT	CDSSPGEGSYNSPLHF
-	TRBJ2-6	TRBV12-3/TRBV12-4	14	once	TGTGCCTGCAGCTTAGTCCCGGGGGCCAACGTCCTGACTTTC	CACSLVPGANVLTF
-	TRBJ2-5	TRBV28	12	-	TGTGCCAGCAGCACGGGTCGAGGGGAGCAGTACTTC	CASSTGRGEQYF
-	TRBJ2-7	TRBV7-8	15	few	TGTGCCAGCAGCTTGATGCGGCGCACTTTCTACGAGCAGTACTTC	CASSLMRRTFYEQYF
TRBD1	TRBJ1-1	TRBV7-9	15	-	TGTGCCAGCAGCTACTCGACAGGGGGCTCTTGGTTTGCTTTCTTT	CASSYSTGGSWFAFF
-	TRBJ1-1	TRBV20-1	14	-	TGCAGTGCTAGAGATGGCCAGCTGAACACTGAAGCTTTCTTT	CSARDGQLNTEAFF
-	TRBJ1-5	TRBV6-5	15	few	TGTGCCAGCAGCCTTAGTAGACAGGTCTGGCAGCCCCAGCATTTT	CASSLSRQVWQPQHF
-	TRBJ2-5	TRBV5-1	14	-	TGCGCCAGCAGCGAACGATCTGGGGGGGAGACCCAGTACTTC	CASSERSGGETQYF
TRBD1	TRBJ1-1	TRBV20-1	14	-	TGCAGTGCTAGAGAGGACAGGGCGGTTACTGAAGCTTTCTTT	CSAREDRAVTEAFF
-	TRBJ2-1	TRBV30	11	few	-	CAWGLGTSEFF
-	TRBJ2-7	TRBV7-2	14	-	TGTGCCAGCAGCCACCATGTGGCAACCTACGAGCAGTACTTC	CASSHHVATYEQYF
-	TRBJ2-5	TRBV20-1	14	-	TGCAGTGCTAGGCCTAGCGCGCAGGGGGAGACTCAGTACTTC	CSARPSAQGETQYF
-	TRBJ2-2	TRBV4-3	15	few	TGCGCCAGCAGCCAAGATTTTGCATCCACCGGGGAGCTGTTTTTT	CASSQDFASTGELFF
TRBD2	TRBJ2-7	TRBV2	14	many	TGTGCCAGCAGTGTCAGCGGGAGAGCCTACGAGCAGTACTTC	CASSVSGRAYEQYF
-	TRBJ2-1	TRBV6-5	15	-	TGTGCCAGCAGTCCGGCCCTTTGGGCGGACAATGAGCAGTTCTTC	CASSPALWADNEQFF
-	TRBJ2-5	TRBV20-1	13	few	TGCAGTGCTGCGGGTCTGAGGTGGGAGACCCAGTACTTC	CSAAGLRWETQYF
-	TRBJ2-6	TRBV5-1	12	few	TGCGCCAGCAGCTTGGGGTCCAACGTCCTGACTTTC	CASSLGSNVLTF
TRBD2	TRBJ2-1	TRBV14	16	few	TGTGCCAGCAGCCAAGGTAGGCTAGCGGGGTACAATGAGCAGTTCTTC	CASSQGRLAGYNEQFF
TRBD2	TRBJ2-6	TRBV12-3/TRBV12-4	17	few	TGTGCCAGCAGTTTAACGGGGGGTCGCTCTGGGGCCAACGTCCTGACTTTC	CASSLTGGRSGANVLTF
-	TRBJ2-1	TRBV2	12	few	TGTGCCAGCAGTCGGGCGGAGAGCACGCAGTTCTTC	CASSRAESTQFF
-	TRBJ2-7	TRBV4-3	16	-	TGCGCCAGCAGCCAAGAGGAGGGGGGAGCCAACTACGAGCAGTACTTC	CASSQEEGGANYEQYF
-	TRBJ2-2	TRBV12-5	12	few	TGTGCTAGTGGTCCTAACGCCGGGGAGCTGTTTTTT	CASGPNAGELFF
TRBD2	TRBJ2-5	TRBV11-2	18	few	TGTGCCAGCAGCTTAGGACTTAGCGGGAGGGGAAACCAAGAGACCCAGTACTTC	CASSLGLSGRGNQETQYF
-	TRBJ1-1	TRBV12-3/TRBV12-4	16	many	TGTGCCAGCAGTCCCCCGACTTGGTCGGGGAACACTGAAGCTTTCTTT	CASSPPTWSGNTEAFF
TRBD1	TRBJ2-7	TRBV2	16	-	TGTGCCAGCACCCAGAACCGGGACAGAAGCTCCTACGAGCAGTACTTC	CASTQNRDRSSYEQYF
TRBD1	TRBJ1-4	TRBV7-8	15	few	TGTGCCAGCAGCGCGACAGGGGCCAAGGGTGAAAAACTGTTTTTT	CASSATGAKGEKLFF
-	TRBJ2-7	TRBV1	13	-	TGCACCAGCAGCCAAAAGGGGGTCTACGAGCAGTACTTC	CTSSQKGVYEQYF
TRBD1	TRBJ2-2	TRBV10-3	15	-	TGTGCCATCAGCACCGGGACAGGGGGCTTCGGGGAGCTGTTTTTT	CAISTGTGGFGELFF
TRBD2	TRBJ2-7	TRBV6-5	14	-	TGTGCCAGTAGTTACGGGACTAGTAGTGCCGAGCAGTACTTC	CASSYGTSSAEQYF
-	TRBJ1-5	TRBV6-2/TRBV6-3	18	-	TGTGCCAGCAGTTACTCGATGAGGGCCGCAATTCCGGGTGGGGCCCAGCATTTT	CASSYSMRAAIPGGAQHF
-	TRBJ2-1	TRBV13	14	-	TGTGCCAGCAGCTTAGATTACAGAAACAATGAGCAGTTCTTC	CASSLDYRNNEQFF
-	TRBJ2-3	TRBV11-2	15	few	TGTGCCAGCAGCTCGCGGGACAGACTCACAGATACGCAGTATTTT	CASSSRDRLTDTQYF
-	TRBJ1-2	TRBV2	13	few	TGTGCCAGCGGGGGGACCGTCAACTATGGCTACACCTTC	CASGGTVNYGYTF
TRBD1	TRBJ2-7	TRBV5-1	17	-	TGCGCCAGCAGCTTGGATTACGGCAGGGGGCTGCTATACGAGCAGTACTTC	CASSLDYGRGLLYEQYF
-	TRBJ2-7	TRBV28	13	-	TGTGCCAGCAGTTTTTCCCAGCGGCGCGAGCAGTACTTC	CASSFSQRREQYF
-	TRBJ2-1	TRBV5-5	15	-	TGTGCCAGCAGCTTGGATCTAGCCCTGTACAATGAGCAGTTCTTC	CASSLDLALYNEQFF
-	TRBJ2-3	TRBV7-9	12	-	TGTGCCAGCAGCTCCCCGGAGAATACACAGTATTTT	CASSSPENTQYF
-	TRBJ2-3	TRBV3-1	11	-	TGTGCCAGCAGCCAAGGGGTGACGCAGTATTTT	CASSQGVTQYF
-	TRBJ1-1	TRBV7-9	12	few	TGTGCCAGCAGGGAGGATGTCGCTGAAGCTTTCTTT	CASREDVAEAFF
-	TRBJ2-5	TRBV7-9	15	-	TGTGCCAGCAGCTATCGACAGCCCCCACTGGAGACCCAGTACTTC	CASSYRQPPLETQYF
TRBD1	TRBJ2-4	TRBV29-1	14	-	TGCAGCGTACCCCAGGGGGCGGACAAAAACATTCAGTACTTC	CSVPQGADKNIQYF
-	TRBJ2-3	TRBV20-1	12	once	TGCAGTGCTAGCGCAGGAACAGATACGCAGTATTTT	CSASAGTDTQYF